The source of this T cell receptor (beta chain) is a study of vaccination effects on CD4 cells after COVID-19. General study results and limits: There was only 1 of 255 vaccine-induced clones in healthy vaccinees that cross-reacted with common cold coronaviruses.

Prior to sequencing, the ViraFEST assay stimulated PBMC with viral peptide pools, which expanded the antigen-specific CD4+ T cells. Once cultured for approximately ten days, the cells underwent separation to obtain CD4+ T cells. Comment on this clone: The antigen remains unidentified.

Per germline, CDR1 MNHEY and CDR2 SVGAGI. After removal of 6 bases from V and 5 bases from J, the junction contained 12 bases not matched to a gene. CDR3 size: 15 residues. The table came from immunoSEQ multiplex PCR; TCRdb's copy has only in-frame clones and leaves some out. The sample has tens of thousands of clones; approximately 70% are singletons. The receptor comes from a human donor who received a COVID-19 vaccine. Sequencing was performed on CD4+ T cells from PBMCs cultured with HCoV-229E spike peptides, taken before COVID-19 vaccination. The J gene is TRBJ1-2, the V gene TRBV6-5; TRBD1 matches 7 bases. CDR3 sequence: CASSERQGVRYGYTF. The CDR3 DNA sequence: TGTGCCAGCAGCGAGAGACAGGGAGTTAGGTATGGCTACACCTTC.